The 16 T cell receptor beta chains in this list originate from one sample, sequenced in a study of Tregs in tolerant kidney transplant recipients. The nonmyeloablative bone marrow transplants came from related graft donors, with transient mixed chimerism. TCRdb's table, derived via immunoSEQ multiplex PCR, lists solely in-frame clones and lacks some. The sample holds around 30,000 clones. The source was CD4+ T cells from blood (PBMCs), collected 24 months after the transplant. Receptors were obtained from a human patient who received a combined kidney and bone marrow transplant. The graft donor may account for some of the T cells.

As concerns this clone: The observed sequence ends 3 residues before the CDR3 terminus, with the missing tail filled in from the germline J gene. The chain employs TRBV18 and TRBJ2-7; 13 nucleotides align to TRBD2. From germline, CDR1 is KGHSH and CDR2 LQKENI. The trim removed 2 bases at V and 5 bases at J, leaving 12 bases unmatched. The CDR3 contains 18 residues. The DNA read from the CDR3 is TGTGCCAGCTCACCAAAAACTAGCGGGAGGGCCGGTGGGAACGAG. Protein product: CASSPKTSGRAGGNE. The complete CDR3 reads CASSPKTSGRAGGNEQYF.

On this clone itself: The CDR3 end falls 3 residues outside the read, so it is completed with the germline J gene. The rearrangement links TRBV28 to TRBJ1-4; weak D call: TRBD1 (6 bases). Trimming pared 6 bases from V and 4 bases from J, leaving 12 bases between. The length of the CDR3 is 14 residues. The V gene's germline CDR1 is MDHEN and CDR2 SYDVKM. The sequenced part of the CDR3 DNA is TGTGCCAGCAGCCCCGGACAGATTAATGAAAAA. This codes for CASSPGQINEK. The whole CDR3 reads CASSPGQINEKLFF.

As to this clone: The read is 3 residues too short to cover the CDR3 end, so that end is filled in from the germline J gene. This chain links TRBV7-3 with TRBJ2-2, with D perhaps TRBD1 (6 bases). The V end lost 3 bases, the J end lost 1 base, and 6 bases lay between the germline ends. The CDR3 sequence is 14 residues long. Germline assignment: CDR1 SGHTA and CDR2 FQGTGA. Partial CDR3 DNA: TGTGCCAGCAGCTTGGACAGGAACACCGGGGAG. Amino acids: CASSLDRNTGE. The full CDR3 reads CASSLDRNTGELFF.

Of note for this clone: The CDR3 goes on 3 residues after the read ends, and that part is filled in from the germline J gene. The chain combines TRBV18 with TRBJ2-3; 9 bases line up with TRBD2. The V and J ends lost 2 bases and 3 bases, in that order; junction bases with no gene match: 6. The germline CDR1 and CDR2 sequences are KGHSH and LQKENI. The CDR3 is made up of 16 amino acids. The covered CDR3 bases are TGTGCCAGCTCACCAGTGACTAGCGGTAAAACAGATACG. It translates to CASSPVTSGKTDT. The entire CDR3 protein is CASSPVTSGKTDTQYF. Supplemented by reference TRBV18 and TRBJ2-3, the full variable domain reads NAGVMQNPRHLVRRRGQEARLRCSPMKGHSHVYWYRQLPEEGLKFMVYLQKENIIDESGMPKERFSAEFPKEGPSILRIQQVVRGDSAAYFCASSPVTSGKTDTQYFGPGTRLTVL.

The CDR3 protein is CASSERQETQYF. The CDR3 DNA, read in part, is TGCGCCAGCAGTGAACGGCAAGAGACC. The chain recombines TRBV5-1 with TRBJ2-5; D gene ambiguous. The sequenced fragment ends 3 residues before the CDR3 boundary, so the rest is inferred from the germline J gene. CDR3 length: 12 amino acids. The V end lost 5 bases, the J end lost 2 bases, and 7 bases lay between the germline ends. Per the germline V gene, CDR1 is SGHRS and CDR2 is YFSETQ.

A word on this clone: The read ends 3 residues before the CDR3 terminus; that terminus is restored from the germline J gene. This chain connects TRBV20-1 to TRBJ2-3; 12 bases match TRBD2. With V trimmed by 5 bases and J by 4 bases, 10 bases remained unmatched. The CDR3 consists of 16 residues. Germline loops: CDR1 DFQATT, CDR2 SNEGSKA (reference sequence). The CDR3 bases that were read are TGCAGTGCTGCCCGACTAGCGGGAGTGGGGGCAGATACG. Translation gives CSAARLAGVGADT. The complete CDR3 reads CSAARLAGVGADTQYF.

Note on this clone: The read ends 3 residues shy of where the CDR3 ends; the end is completed using the germline J gene. This chain connects TRBV2 to TRBJ2-2; no clear D. V dropped 7 bases and J dropped 5 bases, with 11 bases sitting between them. The germline V gene has CDR1 SNHLY and CDR2 FYNNEI. CDR3 size: 13 residues. CDR3 DNA, as far as it was read: TGTGCCAGCATCCAGGATAATACCGGGGAG. Protein: CASIQDNTGE. The CDR3, in full, reads CASIQDNTGELFF.

This clone counts as medium-sized by frequency. The read falls 3 residues short of the CDR3 end, and the missing part is taken from the germline J gene. This rearrangement joins TRBV7-3 to TRBJ1-1, with D possibly TRBD1 on 5 matching bases. The ends were cut back, 5 bases at V and 6 bases at J, with 19 bases in the middle. The germline gives CDR1 SGHTA, CDR2 FQGTGA. The CDR3 extends over 15 amino acids. CDR3 loop: CASSPGRGTGAEAFF. CDR3 DNA, as far as it was read: TGTGCCAGCAGCCCAGGACGGGGGACCGGAGCTGAA. The full variable domain, in which reference TRBV7-3 and TRBJ1-1 provide the parts outside the CDR3, is GAGVSQTPSNKVTEKGKYVELRCDPISGHTALYWYRQSLGQGPEFLIYFQGTGAADDSGLPNDRFFAVRPEGSVSTLKIQRTERGDSAVYLCASSPGRGTGAEAFFGQGTRLTVV.

The CDR3 loop is CASSLASGLAGVNYEQYF. CDR3 bases read: TGCGCCAGCAGCTTGGCCTCCGGACTAGCGGGAGTTAACTACGAG. The rearrangement links TRBV5-1 to TRBJ2-7, with 13 bases identical to TRBD2. The read comes to an end 3 residues before the CDR3 does, leaving the germline J gene to fill in the end. This CDR3 has 18 residues. The germline V gene encodes CDR1 SGHRS and CDR2 YFSETQ. V was clipped by 0 bases and J by 3 bases; unmatched bases: 9.

Concerning this clone itself: The read comes to an end 3 residues before the CDR3 does, leaving the germline J gene to fill in the end. This chain joins TRBV6-4 and TRBJ1-5, with TRBD1 as a possible D gene (6 bases). V lost 6 bases to trimming and J lost 0 bases, with 12 bases between them. This CDR3 comprises 15 residues. Germline V lookup: CDR1 MRHNA, CDR2 SNTAGT. CDR3 DNA, as far as it was read: TGTGCCAGCAGAGAGACAGGTTATAGCAATCAGCCC. Encoded protein: CASRETGYSNQP. The whole CDR3 sequence is CASRETGYSNQPQHF.

Concerning this clone itself: The read terminates 3 residues ahead of where the CDR3 ends, so the germline J gene completes it. This chain links TRBV16 with TRBJ2-7; TRBD2 matches 7 bases. CDR1 and CDR2 (germline): KGHSY, FQNENV. V trimming: 2 bases; J trimming: 0 bases; junction bases outside the gene matches: 4. The CDR3 runs 15 residues. CDR3 bases read: TGTGCCAGCAGCCAACCTAGCGGAAGCTCCTACGAG. Translating it yields CASSQPSGSSYE. The whole CDR3 region reads CASSQPSGSSYEQYF.

A remark on this clone: Sequencing ends 3 residues short of the CDR3 end; the germline J gene provides the rest. This chain uses TRBV7-3 with TRBJ2-2, with a possible D match to TRBD2 (6 bases). The V end was cut by 4 bases, the J end by 7 bases, with 16 bases between. Germline values: CDR1 SGHTA, CDR2 FQGTGA. The CDR3 runs to 15 residues. CDR3: CASSSSGTHLGELFF. The CDR3 DNA, read in part, is TGTGCCAGCAGCTCCTCCGGGACTCACCTCGGGGAG.

The part of the CDR3 DNA that was read is TGTGCCAGCAGTATGGGCAGGGGGAATTCACCC. Translating gives CASSMGRGNSP. From start to end, the CDR3 is CASSMGRGNSPLHF. V and J are TRBV2 and TRBJ1-6; 7 nucleotides line up with TRBD1. The read is 3 residues too short to cover the CDR3 end, so that end is filled in from the germline J gene. J was trimmed by 7 bases and V by 5 bases; bases with no gene match: 5. The CDR3 runs to 14 residues. Germline V gives CDR1 SNHLY, CDR2 FYNNEI. Together with reference TRBV2 and TRBJ1-6, the CDR3 gives the full variable domain: EPEVTQTPSHQVTQMGQEVILRCVPISNHLYFYWYRQILGQKVEFLVSFYNNEISEKSEIFDDQFSVERPDGSNFTLKIRSTKLEDSAMYFCASSMGRGNSPLHFGNGTRLTVT.

Concerning this clone: Sequencing ends 3 residues short of the CDR3 end; the germline J gene provides the rest. The chain uses TRBV7-3 and TRBJ2-1, with 9 bases fitting TRBD2. Trimming cost V 2 bases and J 7 bases; bases outside gene matches: 3. The germline CDR1 and CDR2 sequences are SGHTA and FQGTGA. This CDR3 comprises 14 residues. The CDR3: CASSLAGGRNEQFF. CDR3 DNA, as far as it was read: TGTGCCAGCAGCTTAGCGGGAGGGCGTAATGAG.

As concerns this clone: The read stops 3 residues short of the end of the CDR3; the missing end is completed from the germline J gene. The V call is TRBV6-2 or TRBV6-3, the J call TRBJ2-1; 7 nucleotides match TRBD1. The V gene's germline CDR1 is MNHEY and CDR2 SVGEGT. The V segment lost 6 bases and the J segment 2 bases; nucleotides outside the gene matches: 4. CDR3 length equals 14 residues. This chain's CDR3 is CASRIQGTYNEQFF. The part of the CDR3 DNA that was read is TGTGCCAGCAGGATACAGGGGACCTACAATGAG.

The CDR3 DNA, read in part, is TGCAGTGCCACGACAGTTAACACTGAA. The encoded protein is CSATTVNTE. The entire CDR3 reads CSATTVNTEAFF. This rearrangement joins TRBV20-1 to TRBJ1-1, with D maybe TRBD1 (5 bases). The CDR3 end falls 3 residues outside the read, so it is completed with the germline J gene. Trimming stripped 6 bases from V and 2 bases from J, with 10 bases between. Germline-derived CDR1 and CDR2 are DFQATT and SNEGSKA (reference sequence). The CDR3 is 12 amino acids.